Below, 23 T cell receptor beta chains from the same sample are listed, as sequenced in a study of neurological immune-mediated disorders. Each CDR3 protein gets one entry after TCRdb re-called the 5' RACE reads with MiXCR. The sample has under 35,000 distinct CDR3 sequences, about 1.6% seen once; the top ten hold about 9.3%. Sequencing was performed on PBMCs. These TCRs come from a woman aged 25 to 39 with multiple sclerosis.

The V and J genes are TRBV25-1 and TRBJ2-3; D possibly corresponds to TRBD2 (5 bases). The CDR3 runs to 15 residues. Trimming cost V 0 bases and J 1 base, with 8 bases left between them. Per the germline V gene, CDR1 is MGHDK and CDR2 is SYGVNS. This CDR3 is CASSEYQEGTDTQYF. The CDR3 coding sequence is TGTGCCAGCAGTGAATATCAGGAGGGCACAGATACGCAGTATTTT.

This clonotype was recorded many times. The CDR3 bases are TGTGCCAGCAGCTTCTACAGGTCCAATGAGCAGTTCTTC. Translating gives CASSFYRSNEQFF. V gene TRBV7-2 combines with J gene TRBJ2-1; possibly TRBD1 for D (5 bases). Trimming cost V 3 bases and J 6 bases, with 9 bases left between them. This CDR3 is 13 amino acids long. Per germline, CDR1 SGHTA and CDR2 FQGNSA.

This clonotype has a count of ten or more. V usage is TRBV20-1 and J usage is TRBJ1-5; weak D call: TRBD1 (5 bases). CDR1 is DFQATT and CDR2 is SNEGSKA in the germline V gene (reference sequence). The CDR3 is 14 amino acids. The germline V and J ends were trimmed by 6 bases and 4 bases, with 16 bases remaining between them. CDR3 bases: TGCAGTGCAACCGAGGACAAGTGGAATCAGCCCCAGCATTTT. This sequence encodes CSATEDKWNQPQHF.

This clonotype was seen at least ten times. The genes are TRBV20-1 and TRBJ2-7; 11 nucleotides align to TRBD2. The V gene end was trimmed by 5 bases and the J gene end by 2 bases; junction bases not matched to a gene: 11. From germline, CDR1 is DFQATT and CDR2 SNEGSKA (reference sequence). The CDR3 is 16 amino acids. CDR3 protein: CSAPRLLAGVAYEQYF. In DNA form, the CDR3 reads TGCAGTGCTCCACGATTACTAGCGGGGGTCGCCTACGAGCAGTACTTC.

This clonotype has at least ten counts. CDR3 sequence (DNA): TGCAGTGCTAGCACAGGGGGCTCCGTTAATCAGCCCCAGCATTTT. Amino acids: CSASTGGSVNQPQHF. The rearrangement uses TRBV20-1 and TRBJ1-5; the match to TRBD1 covers 9 bases. V shed 3 bases and J 4 bases; nucleotides not matched to a gene: 7. Germline V gives CDR1 DFQATT, CDR2 SNEGSKA (reference sequence). The CDR3 sequence is 15 residues long.

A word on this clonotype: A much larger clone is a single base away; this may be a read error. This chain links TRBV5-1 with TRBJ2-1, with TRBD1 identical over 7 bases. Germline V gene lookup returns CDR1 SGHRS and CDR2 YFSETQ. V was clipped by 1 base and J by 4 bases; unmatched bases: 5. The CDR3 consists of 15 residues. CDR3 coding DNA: TGCGCCAGCAGCTTGAAAGGGGGCCAATACAATGAGCAGTTCTTC. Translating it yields CASSLKGGQYNEQFF.

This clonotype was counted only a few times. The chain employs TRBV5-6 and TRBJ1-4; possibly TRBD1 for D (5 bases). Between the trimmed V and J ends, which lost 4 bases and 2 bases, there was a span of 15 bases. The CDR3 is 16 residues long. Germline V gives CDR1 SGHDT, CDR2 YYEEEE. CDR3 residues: CASSLRGAPTNEKLFF. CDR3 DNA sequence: TGTGCCAGCAGCCTGAGGGGAGCTCCGACTAATGAAAAACTGTTTTTT.

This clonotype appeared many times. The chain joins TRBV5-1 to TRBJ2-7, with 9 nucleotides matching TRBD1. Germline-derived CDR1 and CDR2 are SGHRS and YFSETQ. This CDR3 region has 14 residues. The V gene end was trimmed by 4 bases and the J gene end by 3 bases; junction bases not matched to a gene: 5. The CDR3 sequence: CASSPGQGFYEQYF. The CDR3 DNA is TGCGCCAGCAGCCCGGGACAGGGATTCTACGAGCAGTACTTC.

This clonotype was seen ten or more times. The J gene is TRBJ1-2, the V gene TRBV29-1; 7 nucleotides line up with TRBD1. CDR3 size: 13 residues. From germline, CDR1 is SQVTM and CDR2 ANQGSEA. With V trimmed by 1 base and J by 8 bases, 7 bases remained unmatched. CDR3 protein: CSVEVTGLGGYTF. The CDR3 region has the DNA TGCAGCGTTGAAGTGACAGGGTTGGGAGGCTACACCTTC. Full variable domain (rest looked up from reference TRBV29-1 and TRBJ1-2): SAVISQKPSRDICQRGTSLTIQCQVDSQVTMMFWYRQQPGQSLTLIATANQGSEATYESGFVIDKFPISRPNLTFSTLTVSNMSPEDSSIYLCSVEVTGLGGYTFGSGTRLTVV.

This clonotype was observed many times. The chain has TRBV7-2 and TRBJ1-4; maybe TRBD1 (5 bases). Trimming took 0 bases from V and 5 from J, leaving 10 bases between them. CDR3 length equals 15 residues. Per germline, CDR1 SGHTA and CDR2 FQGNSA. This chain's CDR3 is CASSLAGRSNEKLFF. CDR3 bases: TGTGCCAGCAGCTTAGCGGGACGGTCGAATGAAAAACTGTTTTTT.

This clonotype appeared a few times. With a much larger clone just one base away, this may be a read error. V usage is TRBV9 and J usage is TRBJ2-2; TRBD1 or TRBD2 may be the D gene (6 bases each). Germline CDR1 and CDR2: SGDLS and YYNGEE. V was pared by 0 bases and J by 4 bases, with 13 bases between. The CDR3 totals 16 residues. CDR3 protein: CASSVDTGRITGELFF. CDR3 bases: TGTGCCAGCAGCGTAGATACAGGGAGGATCACCGGGGAGCTGTTTTTT.

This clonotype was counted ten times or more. The CDR3 reads CSARDRGRYNEQFF. CDR3 DNA: TGCAGTGCTAGAGATAGGGGGAGGTACAATGAGCAGTTCTTC. The chain uses TRBV20-1 and TRBJ2-1; D possibly matches TRBD1 or TRBD2 (6 bases each). The germline CDR1 and CDR2 sequences are DFQATT and SNEGSKA (reference sequence). Trimming took 0 bases from V and 4 from J, leaving 10 bases between them. This CDR3 comprises 14 residues.

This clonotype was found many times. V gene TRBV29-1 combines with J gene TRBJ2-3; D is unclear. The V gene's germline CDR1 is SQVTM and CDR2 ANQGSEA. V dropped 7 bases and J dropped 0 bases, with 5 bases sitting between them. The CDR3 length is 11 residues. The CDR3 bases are TGCAGCGCTGCTAGCACAGATACGCAGTATTTT. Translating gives CSAASTDTQYF.

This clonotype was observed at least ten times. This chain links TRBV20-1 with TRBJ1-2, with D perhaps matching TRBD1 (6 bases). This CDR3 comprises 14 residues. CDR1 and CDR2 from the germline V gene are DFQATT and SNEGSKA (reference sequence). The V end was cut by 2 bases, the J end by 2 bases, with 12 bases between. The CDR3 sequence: CSARPPGQNYGYTF. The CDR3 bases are TGCAGTGCTAGACCCCCCGGACAGAACTATGGCTACACCTTC.

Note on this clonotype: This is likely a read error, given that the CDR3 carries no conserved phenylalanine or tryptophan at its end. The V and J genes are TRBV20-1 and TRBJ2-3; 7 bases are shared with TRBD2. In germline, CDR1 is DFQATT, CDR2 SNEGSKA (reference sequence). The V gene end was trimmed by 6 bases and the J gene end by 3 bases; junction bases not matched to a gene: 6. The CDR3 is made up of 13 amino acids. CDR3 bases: TGCAGTGCCCACGGGGGGACGACAGATACGCAGTATAAT. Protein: CSAHGGTTDTQYN.

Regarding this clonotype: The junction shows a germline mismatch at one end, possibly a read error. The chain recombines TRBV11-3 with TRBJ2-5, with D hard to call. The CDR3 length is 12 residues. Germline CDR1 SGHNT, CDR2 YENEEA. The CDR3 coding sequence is TGTGCCAGCAGCCTAGACGGGGAGACCCAGTACTTC. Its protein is CASSLDGETQYF.

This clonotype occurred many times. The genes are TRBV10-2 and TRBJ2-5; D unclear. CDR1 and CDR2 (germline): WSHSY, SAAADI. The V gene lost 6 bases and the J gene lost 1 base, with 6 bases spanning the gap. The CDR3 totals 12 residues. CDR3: CASSPVQETQYF. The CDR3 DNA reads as TGCGCCAGCAGCCCCGTCCAAGAGACCCAGTACTTC.

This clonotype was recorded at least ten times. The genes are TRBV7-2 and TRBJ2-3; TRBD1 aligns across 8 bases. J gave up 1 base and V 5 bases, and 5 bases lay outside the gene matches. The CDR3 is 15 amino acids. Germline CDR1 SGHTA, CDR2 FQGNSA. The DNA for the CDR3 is TGTGCCAGCAGCCCAGGACAGGGTCGCACAGATACGCAGTATTTT. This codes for CASSPGQGRTDTQYF. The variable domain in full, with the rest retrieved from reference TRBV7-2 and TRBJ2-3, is GAGVSQSPSNKVTEKGKDVELRCDPISGHTALYWYRQSLGQGLEFLIYFQGNSAPDKSGLPSDRFSAERTGGSVSTLTIQRTQQEDSAVYLCASSPGQGRTDTQYFGPGTRLTVL.

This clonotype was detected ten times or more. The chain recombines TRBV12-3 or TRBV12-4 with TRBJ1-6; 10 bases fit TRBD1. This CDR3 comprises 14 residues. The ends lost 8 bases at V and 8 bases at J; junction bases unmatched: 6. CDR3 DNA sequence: TGTGCCAGCGGACAGGGGGGAGGGTATTCACCCCTCCACTTT. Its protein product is CASGQGGGYSPLHF.

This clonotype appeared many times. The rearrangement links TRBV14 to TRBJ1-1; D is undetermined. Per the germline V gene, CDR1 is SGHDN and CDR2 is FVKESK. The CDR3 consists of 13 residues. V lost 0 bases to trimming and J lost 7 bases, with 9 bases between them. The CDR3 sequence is CASSQDHRIEAFF. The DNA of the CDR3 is TGTGCCAGCAGCCAAGATCATCGGATTGAAGCTTTCTTT. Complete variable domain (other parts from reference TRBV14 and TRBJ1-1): EAGVTQFPSHSVIEKGQTVTLRCDPISGHDNLYWYRRVMGKEIKFLLHFVKESKQDESGMPNNRFLAERTGGTYSTLKVQPAELEDSGVYFCASSQDHRIEAFFGQGTRLTVV.

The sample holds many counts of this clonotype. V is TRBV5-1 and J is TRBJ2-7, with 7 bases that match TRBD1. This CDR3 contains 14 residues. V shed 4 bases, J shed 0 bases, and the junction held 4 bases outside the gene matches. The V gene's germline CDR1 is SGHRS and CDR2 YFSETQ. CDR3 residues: CASSQGQFSYEQYF. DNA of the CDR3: TGCGCCAGCAGCCAGGGACAGTTCTCCTACGAGCAGTACTTC.

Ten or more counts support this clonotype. In nucleotides, the CDR3 is TGTGCCAGCAGCCAGATCATGGTAGGCGAGCAGTACTTC. Translation gives CASSQIMVGEQYF. V gene TRBV3-1 combines with J gene TRBJ2-7; D is uncertain. This CDR3 spans 13 amino acids. Germline-derived CDR1 and CDR2 are LGHDT and YNNKEL (reference sequence). Trimming pared 3 bases from V and 6 bases from J, leaving 12 bases between.

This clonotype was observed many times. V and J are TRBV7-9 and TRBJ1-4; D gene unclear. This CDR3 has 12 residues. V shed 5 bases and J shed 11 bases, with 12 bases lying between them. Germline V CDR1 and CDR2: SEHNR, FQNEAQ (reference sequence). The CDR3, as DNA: TGTGCCAGCAGCCAAAGTTTGGGGAAACTGTTTTTT. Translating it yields CASSQSLGKLFF. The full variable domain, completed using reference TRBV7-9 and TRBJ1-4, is DTGVSQNPRHKITKRGQNVTFRCDPISEHNRLYWYRQTLGQGPEFLTYFQNEAQLEKSRLLSDRFSAERPKGSFSTLEIQRTEQGDSAMYLCASSQSLGKLFFGSGTQLSVL.